This T cell receptor (beta chain) is drawn from a study of long-term antiretroviral therapy in people with HIV. Study conclusions and caveats: Participants lacked recorded data on ART adherence, viral resistance or therapy changes. Among HIV repertoires, CDR3 length ranges were narrower than those of controls. Dominating the repertoire at all time points were the clones that expanded before ART. Although diversity increased after ART, it remained lower than in transplant donor controls.

Assay version v3.0 of immunoSEQ was used, and it was run at survey level. Measured with immunoSEQ multiplex PCR; TCRdb has only the in-frame clones, and not every one. The sample records approximately 24,000 clones, roughly 84% being singletons. V lost 0 bases, J lost 0 bases, and 10 bases lay in between. CDR3 length: 17 residues. Germline CDR1 and CDR2: SGHNT and YYREEE (reference sequence). This clone was counted only a few times. Its cognate antigen is unknown. This clonotype was obtained from a man between 25 and 39 years old with HIV. The chain links TRBV5-4 to TRBJ1-6, with a possible D match to TRBD1 (5 bases). The sample in question was unsorted PBMCs, obtained approximately 6.2 years after starting antiretroviral therapy. CDR3 residues: CASSLARGSSYNSPLHF. CDR3 sequence (DNA): TGTGCCAGCAGCTTGGCCCGGGGGAGCTCCTATAATTCACCCCTCCACTTT.